Following are 28 T cell receptor beta chains from one sample sequenced in a study of OX40 agonist ivuxolimab in advanced cancers. Clones were sequenced by immunoSEQ multiplex PCR, and TCRdb holds only the in-frame ones, with some missing. Here the sample spans 100,000 or so clones, around 90% being singletons. Source: CD4+ or CD8+ T cells sorted from blood, taken in a trial of the OX40 agonist ivuxolimab. The receptors here all came from an adult with an advanced solid tumor such as melanoma, head and neck, liver or kidney cancer.

This clone was observed a few times. The rearrangement joins TRBV30 to TRBJ1-1; no firm D call. V dropped 3 bases and J dropped 4 bases, with 9 bases sitting between them. CDR1 and CDR2 from the germline V gene are GTSNPN and SVGIG (reference sequence). The CDR3 is made up of 12 amino acids. CDR3 amino acids: CAWRIWGTEAFF. The CDR3 DNA follows: TGTGCCTGGAGAATTTGGGGCACTGAAGCTTTCTTT.

The chain is built from TRBV6-5 and TRBJ2-7, with D possibly being TRBD1 (6 bases). The CDR3 covers 14 residues. The ends were cut back, 8 bases at V and 0 bases at J, with 14 bases in the middle. CDR1 MNHEY and CDR2 SVGAGI come from the germline V gene. The CDR3 is CASQDNRASYEQYF. The CDR3 DNA follows: TGTGCCAGCCAAGACAACAGGGCCTCCTACGAGCAGTACTTC.

The rearrangement links TRBV14 to TRBJ2-1, with D possibly called TRBD1 or TRBD2 (5 bases each). The CDR3 covers 14 residues. CDR1 is SGHDN, CDR2 FVKESK, per germline. V was trimmed by 2 bases and J by 5 bases, leaving 10 bases between them. The CDR3 loop reads CASSQLGTDNEQFF. CDR3 bases: TGTGCCAGCAGCCAACTCGGGACGGACAATGAGCAGTTCTTC.

The J gene is TRBJ2-3, the V gene TRBV19; weak D call: TRBD2 (6 bases). Trimming removed 5 bases at V and 2 bases at J, with 17 bases between. Germline values: CDR1 LNHDA, CDR2 SQIVND (reference sequence). The CDR3 sequence is 16 residues long. The CDR3 nucleotides are TGTGCCAGTAGTGACCCGGGACTGGGGGACACAGATACGCAGTATTTT. Translation: CASSDPGLGDTDTQYF. Complete variable domain (other parts from reference TRBV19 and TRBJ2-3): DGGITQSPKYLFRKEGQNVTLSCEQNLNHDAMYWYRQDPGQGLRLIYYSQIVNDFQKGDIAEGYSVSREKKESFPLTVTSAQKNPTAFYLCASSDPGLGDTDTQYFGPGTRLTVL.

The V gene is TRBV28, the J gene TRBJ1-5; 8 positions match TRBD1. Trimming took 5 bases from V and 6 from J; bases not matched to a gene: 9. Germline CDR1 is MDHEN and CDR2 is SYDVKM. The CDR3 extends over 15 amino acids. CDR3 DNA sequence: TGTGCCAGCAGTGAGATCGGACAGGGAAGTCAGCCCCAGCATTTT. Translated, it gives CASSEIGQGSQPQHF.

The chain has TRBV2 and TRBJ2-3, with 7 bases that match TRBD2. The CDR3 sequence is 14 residues long. J was trimmed by 1 base and V by 6 bases; bases with no gene match: 4. From germline, CDR1 is SNHLY and CDR2 FYNNEI. CDR3 DNA: TGTGCCAGCAGCACCAGCGGGGGCACAGATACGCAGTATTTT. Protein sequence: CASSTSGGTDTQYF. The full variable domain, with the rest looked up from reference TRBV2 and TRBJ2-3, is EPEVTQTPSHQVTQMGQEVILRCVPISNHLYFYWYRQILGQKVEFLVSFYNNEISEKSEIFDDQFSVERPDGSNFTLKIRSTKLEDSAMYFCASSTSGGTDTQYFGPGTRLTVL.

This rearrangement joins TRBV15 to TRBJ1-1; D is perhaps TRBD1 (6 bases). CDR1 and CDR2 (germline): LNHNV, YYDKDF (reference sequence). The CDR3 has 16 residues. V was pared by 5 bases and J by 0 bases, with 16 bases between. Here the CDR3 reads CATSERWGAMNTEAFF. CDR3 DNA sequence: TGTGCCACCAGCGAGAGATGGGGGGCAATGAACACTGAAGCTTTCTTT.

The chain combines TRBV30 with TRBJ2-3; D is ambiguous. The CDR3 loop spans 14 amino acids. CDR1 and CDR2 from the germline V gene are GTSNPN and SVGIG (reference sequence). V was cut by 2 bases and J by 2 bases, with 11 bases left in between. CDR3: CAWSWSRSTDTQYF. CDR3 coding DNA: TGTGCCTGGAGTTGGTCGCGGTCCACAGATACGCAGTATTTT.

Remarks on this clone: This sample also contains other DNA sequences that code for the same CDR3. This chain's CDR3 is CASSFIGNEQYF. The CDR3 DNA reads as TGTGCCAGCAGTTTCATAGGGAACGAGCAGTACTTC. The chain carries TRBV27 and TRBJ2-7; D is unclear. The CDR3 covers 12 residues. V shed 3 bases and J shed 5 bases, with 8 bases lying between them. Germline V gene lookup returns CDR1 MNHEY and CDR2 SMNVEV (reference sequence).

The chain employs TRBV6-5 and TRBJ2-2; 10 bases line up with TRBD1. CDR1 MNHEY and CDR2 SVGAGI come from the germline V gene. There are 15 residues in the CDR3. In DNA, the CDR3 is TGTGCTACCTCCTTTAAGGGACAGGGGTCCGGGGAGCTGTTTTTT. It is translated as CATSFKGQGSGELFF.

J is TRBJ1-2 and V is TRBV7-8; D possibly corresponds to TRBD1 (5 bases). This CDR3 spans 14 amino acids. V lost 1 base and J 8 bases, leaving 14 bases between the germline ends. CDR1 and CDR2 from the germline V gene are SGHVS and FQNEAQ. CDR3 sequence: CASSLGDPREGYTF. Here the CDR3 DNA reads TGTGCCAGCAGCTTAGGGGACCCTAGGGAAGGCTACACCTTC.

CDR3 bases: TGTGCCAGCAGCAAAGAGGGGGGCTTTCCTGATTCACCCCTCCACTTT. Its protein product is CASSKEGGFPDSPLHF. This chain connects TRBV21-1 to TRBJ1-6. TRBV21-1 counts as a pseudogene. This CDR3 is built from 16 residues.

The gene calls are TRBV5-4 and TRBJ1-2; D remains ambiguous. V lost 4 bases and J 5 bases, leaving 15 bases between the germline ends. Germline V CDR1 and CDR2: SGHNT, YYREEE (reference sequence). The CDR3 is 14 amino acids. Here the CDR3 DNA reads TGTGCCAGCAGCCCCTCTAGGGAGGGATATGGCTACACCTTC. Residues: CASSPSREGYGYTF.

The chain links TRBV11-2 to TRBJ2-7; no clear D. V was pared by 1 base and J by 0 bases, with 4 bases between. This CDR3 has 13 amino acids. CDR1 is SGHAT, CDR2 FQNNGV, per germline. As DNA, the CDR3 is TGTGCCAGCAGCTTAGGAAGCTCCTACGAGCAGTACTTC. This translates into CASSLGSSYEQYF. The variable domain in full, completed from reference TRBV11-2 and TRBJ2-7, reads EAGVAQSPRYKIIEKRQSVAFWCNPISGHATLYWYQQILGQGPKLLIQFQNNGVVDDSQLPKDRFSAERLKGVDSTLKIQPAKLEDSAVYLCASSLGSSYEQYFGPGTRLTVT.

The chain has TRBV29-1 and TRBJ2-6; D is unclear. V was cut by 5 bases and J by 0 bases, with 5 bases left in between. The CDR3 extends over 13 amino acids. CDR1 and CDR2 from the germline V gene are SQVTM and ANQGSEA. CDR3 protein: CSVWDSGANVLTF. CDR3 coding DNA: TGCAGCGTTTGGGACTCTGGGGCCAACGTCCTGACTTTC.

V is TRBV5-1 and J is TRBJ1-1; D gene uncertain. V lost 0 bases and J 8 bases, leaving 11 bases between the germline ends. The CDR3 runs 13 residues. Germline assignment: CDR1 SGHRS and CDR2 YFSETQ. CDR3 loop: CASSLGSPGEAFF. CDR3 bases: TGCGCCAGCAGCTTGGGCTCCCCTGGCGAAGCTTTCTTT.

Here the CDR3 reads CASSPLAGSTGELFF. Written as DNA, the CDR3 is TGTGCCAGCAGCCCGTTAGCGGGATCAACCGGGGAGCTGTTTTTT. This chain joins TRBV7-6 and TRBJ2-2, with 8 nucleotides matching TRBD2. This CDR3 has 15 amino acids. The ends lost 5 bases at V and 5 bases at J; junction bases unmatched: 7. The V gene's germline CDR1 is SGHVS and CDR2 FNYEAQ.

The chain is built from TRBV7-9 and TRBJ2-1, with D unclear. V was pared by 2 bases and J by 4 bases, with 9 bases between. Germline loops: CDR1 SEHNR, CDR2 FQNEAQ (reference sequence). The CDR3 spans 14 residues. Here the CDR3 DNA reads TGTGCCAGCAGCTTACTCCCCCTTTACAATGAGCAGTTCTTC. This sequence encodes CASSLLPLYNEQFF.

This sequence joins TRBV4-1 and TRBJ2-1; D possibly corresponds to TRBD2 (6 bases). From germline, CDR1 is MGHRA and CDR2 YSYEKL. This CDR3 has 16 amino acids. V lost 4 bases to trimming and J lost 0 bases, with 13 bases between them. Here the CDR3 reads CASSPPGLRSYNEQFF. DNA for the CDR3: TGCGCCAGCAGCCCGCCGGGACTTCGCTCCTACAATGAGCAGTTCTTC.

This chain connects TRBV6-5 to TRBJ1-2; no firm D call. CDR1 and CDR2 from the germline V gene are MNHEY and SVGAGI. V was clipped by 6 bases and J by 1 base, with 9 bases between them. CDR3 size: 13 residues. This CDR3 is CASRTGSNYGYTF. The CDR3 DNA reads as TGTGCCAGCAGAACCGGGAGTAACTATGGCTACACCTTC.

The rearrangement links TRBV6-6 to TRBJ2-1, with a weak D call TRBD2 (5 bases). This CDR3 spans 16 amino acids. Germline CDR1 reads MNHNY; CDR2 reads SVGAGI (reference sequence). V lost 0 bases to trimming and J lost 4 bases, with 13 bases between them. The CDR3 spells CASSYSTEGWYNEQFF. The CDR3 DNA follows: TGTGCCAGCAGTTACTCGACCGAGGGTTGGTACAATGAGCAGTTCTTC.

The CDR3 sequence: CASSPRQGPSDTQYF. The CDR3 bases are TGTGCCAGCAGCCCCCGACAGGGCCCATCAGATACGCAGTATTTT. The chain recombines TRBV13 with TRBJ2-3; 7 bases match TRBD1. Germline CDR1 and CDR2: PRHDT and FYEKMQ (reference sequence). Trimming cost V 5 bases and J 4 bases; bases outside gene matches: 9. This CDR3 has 15 residues.

The rearrangement uses TRBV2 and TRBJ1-3; no definite D call. CDR3 length: 12 residues. Germline CDR1 SNHLY, CDR2 FYNNEI. V lost 6 bases and J 8 bases, leaving 11 bases between the germline ends. CDR3 sequence reads: CASRALPDTIYF. In DNA form, the CDR3 reads TGTGCCAGCAGGGCCTTGCCAGACACCATATATTTT. Combining the CDR3 with reference TRBV2 and TRBJ1-3 gives the whole variable domain EPEVTQTPSHQVTQMGQEVILRCVPISNHLYFYWYRQILGQKVEFLVSFYNNEISEKSEIFDDQFSVERPDGSNFTLKIRSTKLEDSAMYFCASRALPDTIYFGEGSWLTVV.

This clone was seen a single time. The J gene is TRBJ1-2, the V gene TRBV7-4; weak D call: TRBD1 (5 bases). The germline CDR1 and CDR2 sequences are SGHVT and SQSDAQ. This CDR3 has 15 amino acids. The V end lost 2 bases, the J end lost 8 bases, and 18 bases lay between the germline ends. The CDR3 region has the DNA TGTGCCAGCAGCTTAAAGTCCCCGGGGGACCAAGGCTACACCTTC. It specifies CASSLKSPGDQGYTF.

CDR3 in amino acids: CASSLSGEEAFF. CDR3 nucleotide sequence: TGTGCCAGCAGCCTTTCAGGGGAAGAAGCTTTCTTT. This chain links TRBV4-2 with TRBJ1-1; maybe TRBD1 (6 bases). The CDR3 is made up of 12 amino acids. Germline CDR1 LGHNA, CDR2 YNFKEQ. The V end was cut by 4 bases, the J end by 8 bases, with 11 bases between.

This chain uses TRBV10-2 with TRBJ2-3, with TRBD2 as a possible D gene (6 bases). The CDR3 is 15 amino acids. Germline V lookup: CDR1 WSHSY, CDR2 SAAADI. V gave up 8 bases and J gave up 0 bases, with 15 bases separating them. The CDR3 DNA is TGCGCCAGCCGTACCGGGACTTCGAGCACAGATACGCAGTATTTT. Protein product: CASRTGTSSTDTQYF.

V is TRBV5-4 and J is TRBJ2-1; D is perhaps TRBD2 (6 bases). Germline CDR1 SGHNT, CDR2 YYREEE (reference sequence). V lost 4 bases, J lost 8 bases, and 10 bases lay in between. CDR3 size: 12 residues. The CDR3 loop reads CASSGTSYEQFF. CDR3 nucleotide sequence: TGTGCCAGCAGCGGAACTAGCTATGAGCAGTTCTTC.

This clone is a singleton in its sample. V is TRBV29-1 and J is TRBJ2-5, with D hard to call. The CDR3 covers 13 residues. Trimming left V 2 bases short and J 2 bases short, with 9 bases between. Germline CDR1 and CDR2: SQVTM and ANQGSEA. Here the CDR3 reads CSVELGTQETQYF. CDR3 nucleotides: TGCAGCGTTGAATTGGGCACGCAAGAGACCCAGTACTTC.